The TCR beta chain under discussion was sequenced for a study of blood T cell repertoires in COVID-19. The CDR3 spans 14 residues. The V gene end was trimmed by 6 bases and the J gene end by 8 bases; junction bases not matched to a gene: 10. Germline loops: CDR1 LNHDA, CDR2 SQIVND (reference sequence). Assay: immunoSEQ multiplex PCR; the TCRdb copy retains only in-frame clones and omits some. The sample has around 120,000 clones; 87% are singletons. The sample was peripheral blood. The chain recombines TRBV19 with TRBJ1-1; 9 bases align to TRBD1. This TCR was sampled from a woman aged 70-85 years with acute or convalescent COVID-19. Written as DNA, the CDR3 is TGTGCCAGTAGGGGGACAGGGAATTTATGGGAAGCTTTCTTT. Its translation: CASRGTGNLWEAFF. The full variable domain, in which reference TRBV19 and TRBJ1-1 provide the parts outside the CDR3, is DGGITQSPKYLFRKEGQNVTLSCEQNLNHDAMYWYRQDPGQGLRLIYYSQIVNDFQKGDIAEGYSVSREKKESFPLTVTSAQKNPTAFYLCASRGTGNLWEAFFGQGTRLTVV.